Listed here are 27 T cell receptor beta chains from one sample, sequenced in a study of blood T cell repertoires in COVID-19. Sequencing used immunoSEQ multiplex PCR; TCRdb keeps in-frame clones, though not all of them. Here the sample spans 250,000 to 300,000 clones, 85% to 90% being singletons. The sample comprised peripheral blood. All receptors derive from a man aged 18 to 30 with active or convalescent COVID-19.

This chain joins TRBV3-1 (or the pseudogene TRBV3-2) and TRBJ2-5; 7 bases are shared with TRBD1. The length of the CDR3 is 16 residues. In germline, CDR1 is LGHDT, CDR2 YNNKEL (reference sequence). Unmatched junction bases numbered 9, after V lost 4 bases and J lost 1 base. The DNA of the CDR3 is TGTGCCAGCAGCCTCTCCTTGACAGGGCTCCAAGAGACCCAGTACTTC. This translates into CASSLSLTGLQETQYF.

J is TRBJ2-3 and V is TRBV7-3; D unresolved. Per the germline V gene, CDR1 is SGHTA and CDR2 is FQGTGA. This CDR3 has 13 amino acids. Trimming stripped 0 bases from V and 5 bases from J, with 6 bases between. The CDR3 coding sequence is TGTGCCAGCAGCTTAACGTTGAGAGATACGCAGTATTTT. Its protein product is CASSLTLRDTQYF.

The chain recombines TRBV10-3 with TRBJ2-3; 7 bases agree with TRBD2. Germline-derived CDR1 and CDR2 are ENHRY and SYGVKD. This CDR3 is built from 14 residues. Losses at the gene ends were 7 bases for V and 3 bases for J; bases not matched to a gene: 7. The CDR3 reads CAINLGGSTDTQYF. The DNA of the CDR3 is TGTGCCATCAATCTGGGGGGGTCGACAGATACGCAGTATTTT.

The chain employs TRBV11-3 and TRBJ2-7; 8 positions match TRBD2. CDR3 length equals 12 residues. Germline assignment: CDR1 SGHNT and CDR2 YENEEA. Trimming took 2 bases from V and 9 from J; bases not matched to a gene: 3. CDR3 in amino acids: CASSLSGGVQYF. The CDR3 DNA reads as TGTGCCAGCAGCTTAAGCGGGGGAGTGCAGTACTTC.

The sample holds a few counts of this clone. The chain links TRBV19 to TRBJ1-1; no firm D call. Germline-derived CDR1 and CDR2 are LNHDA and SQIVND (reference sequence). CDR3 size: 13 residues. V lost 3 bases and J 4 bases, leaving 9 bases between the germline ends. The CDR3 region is CASSITAATEAFF. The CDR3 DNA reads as TGTGCCAGTAGTATTACAGCCGCCACTGAAGCTTTCTTT.

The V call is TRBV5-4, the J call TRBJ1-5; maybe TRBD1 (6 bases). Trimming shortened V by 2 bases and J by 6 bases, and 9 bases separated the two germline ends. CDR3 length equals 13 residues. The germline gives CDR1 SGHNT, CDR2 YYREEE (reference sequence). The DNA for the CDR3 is TGTGCCAGCAGCTTAGGGGGAGTTCAGCCCCAGCATTTT. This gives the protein CASSLGGVQPQHF.

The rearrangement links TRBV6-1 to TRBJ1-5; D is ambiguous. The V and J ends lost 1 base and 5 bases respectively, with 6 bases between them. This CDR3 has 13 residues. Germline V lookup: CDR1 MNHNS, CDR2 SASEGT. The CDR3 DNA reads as TGTGCCAGCAGTGAAGTTAGTGATCAGCCCCAGCATTTT. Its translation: CASSEVSDQPQHF.

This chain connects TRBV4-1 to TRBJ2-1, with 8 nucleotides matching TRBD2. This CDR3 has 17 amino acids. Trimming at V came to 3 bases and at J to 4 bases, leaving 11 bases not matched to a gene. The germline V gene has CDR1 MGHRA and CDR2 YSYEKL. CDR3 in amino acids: CASSQSLVRGAYNEQFF. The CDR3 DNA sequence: TGCGCCAGCAGCCAGTCTCTCGTGCGGGGGGCTTACAATGAGCAGTTCTTC.

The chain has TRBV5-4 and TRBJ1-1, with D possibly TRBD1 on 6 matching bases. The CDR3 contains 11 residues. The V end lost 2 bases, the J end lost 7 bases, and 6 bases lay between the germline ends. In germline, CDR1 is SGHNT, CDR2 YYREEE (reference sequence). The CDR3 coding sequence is TGTGCCAGCAGCTTAGGGGGTGAAGCTTTCTTT. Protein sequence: CASSLGGEAFF.

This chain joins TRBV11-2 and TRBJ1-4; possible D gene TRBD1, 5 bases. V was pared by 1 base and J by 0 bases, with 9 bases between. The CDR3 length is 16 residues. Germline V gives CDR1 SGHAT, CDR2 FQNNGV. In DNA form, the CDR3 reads TGTGCCAGCAGCTTAGCTGGGGCAGCAACTAATGAAAAACTGTTTTTT. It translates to CASSLAGAATNEKLFF.

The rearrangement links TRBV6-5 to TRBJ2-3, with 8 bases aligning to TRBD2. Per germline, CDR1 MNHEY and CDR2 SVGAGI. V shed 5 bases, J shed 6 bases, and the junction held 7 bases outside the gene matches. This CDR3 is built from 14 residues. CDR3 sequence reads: CASSLGTRADTQYF. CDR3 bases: TGTGCCAGCAGTCTTGGGACTAGGGCGGATACGCAGTATTTT.

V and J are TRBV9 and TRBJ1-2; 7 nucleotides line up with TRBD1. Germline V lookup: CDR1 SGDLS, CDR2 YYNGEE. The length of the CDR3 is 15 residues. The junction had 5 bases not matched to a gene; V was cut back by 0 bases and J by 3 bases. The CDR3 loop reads CASSVAARGDYGYTF. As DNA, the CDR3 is TGTGCCAGCAGCGTAGCCGCCAGGGGGGACTATGGCTACACCTTC.

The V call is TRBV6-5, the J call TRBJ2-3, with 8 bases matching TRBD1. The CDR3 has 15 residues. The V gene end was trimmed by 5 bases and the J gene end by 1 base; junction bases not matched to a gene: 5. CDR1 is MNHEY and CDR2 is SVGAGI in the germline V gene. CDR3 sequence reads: CASSTLTGGTDTQYF. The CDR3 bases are TGTGCCAGCAGTACTCTGACAGGGGGCACAGATACGCAGTATTTT.

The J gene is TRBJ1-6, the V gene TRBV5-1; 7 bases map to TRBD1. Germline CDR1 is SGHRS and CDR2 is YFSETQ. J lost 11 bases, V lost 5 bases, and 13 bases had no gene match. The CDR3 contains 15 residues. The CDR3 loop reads CASRHFGTEPTPLHF. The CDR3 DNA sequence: TGCGCCAGCAGACATTTTGGGACAGAACCAACACCCCTCCACTTT. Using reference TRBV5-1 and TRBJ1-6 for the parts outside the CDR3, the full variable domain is KAGVTQTPRYLIKTRGQQVTLSCSPISGHRSVSWYQQTPGQGLQFLFEYFSETQRNKGNFPGRFSGRQFSNSRSEMNVSTLELGDSALYLCASRHFGTEPTPLHFGNGTRLTVT.

CDR3 sequence reads: CASSNQGESGNTIYF. In DNA form, the CDR3 reads TGTGCCAGTAGTAACCAGGGGGAATCTGGAAACACCATATATTTT. J is TRBJ1-3 and V is TRBV19; 7 bases are a match to TRBD1. The germline gives CDR1 LNHDA, CDR2 SQIVND (reference sequence). This CDR3 spans 15 amino acids. V lost 4 bases to trimming and J lost 1 base; unmatched junction nucleotides: 4.

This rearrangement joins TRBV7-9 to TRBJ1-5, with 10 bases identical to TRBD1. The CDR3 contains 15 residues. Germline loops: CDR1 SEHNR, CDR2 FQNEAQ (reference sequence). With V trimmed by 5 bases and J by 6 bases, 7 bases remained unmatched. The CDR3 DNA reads TGTGCCAGCAGCGCCGGGACAGGGGAGGTTCAGCCCCAGCATTTT. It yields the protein CASSAGTGEVQPQHF. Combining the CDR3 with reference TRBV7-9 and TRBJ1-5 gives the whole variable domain DTGVSQNPRHKITKRGQNVTFRCDPISEHNRLYWYRQTLGQGPEFLTYFQNEAQLEKSRLLSDRFSAERPKGSFSTLEIQRTEQGDSAMYLCASSAGTGEVQPQHFGDGTRLSIL.

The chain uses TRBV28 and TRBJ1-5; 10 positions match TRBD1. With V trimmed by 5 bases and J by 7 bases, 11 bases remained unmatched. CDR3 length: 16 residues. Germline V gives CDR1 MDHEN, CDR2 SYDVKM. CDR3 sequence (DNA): TGTGCCAGCAGTGGTACGCTCGGGACAGGGGACCAGCCCCAGCATTTT. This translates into CASSGTLGTGDQPQHF.

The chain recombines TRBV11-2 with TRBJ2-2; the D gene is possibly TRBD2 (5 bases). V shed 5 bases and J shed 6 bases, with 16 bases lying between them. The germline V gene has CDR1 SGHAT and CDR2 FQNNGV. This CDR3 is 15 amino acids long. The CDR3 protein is CASSNLMEVSGELFF. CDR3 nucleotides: TGTGCCAGCAGCAACCTCATGGAGGTCTCCGGGGAGCTGTTTTTT.

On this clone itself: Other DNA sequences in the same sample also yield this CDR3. The CDR3, as DNA: TGCGCCAGCAGCCTAACGCCGAGCCAAGAGACCCAGTACTTC. Encoded protein: CASSLTPSQETQYF. The chain employs TRBV5-1 and TRBJ2-5; no clear D gene. The CDR3 sequence is 14 residues long. V gave up 4 bases and J gave up 1 base, with 11 bases separating them. Germline CDR1 reads SGHRS; CDR2 reads YFSETQ.

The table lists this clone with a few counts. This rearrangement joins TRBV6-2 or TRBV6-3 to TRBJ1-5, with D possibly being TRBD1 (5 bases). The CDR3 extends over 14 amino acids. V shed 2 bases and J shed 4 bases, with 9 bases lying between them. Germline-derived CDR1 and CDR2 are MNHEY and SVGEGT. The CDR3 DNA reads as TGTGCCAGCAGTTACCAGGGCGGAAATCAGCCCCAGCATTTT. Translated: CASSYQGGNQPQHF.

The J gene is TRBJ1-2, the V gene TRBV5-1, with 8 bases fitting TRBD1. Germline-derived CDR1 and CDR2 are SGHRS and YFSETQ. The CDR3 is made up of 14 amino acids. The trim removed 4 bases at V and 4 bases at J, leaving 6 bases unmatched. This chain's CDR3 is CASSPGQEGYGYTF. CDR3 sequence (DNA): TGCGCCAGCAGCCCGGGACAGGAGGGCTATGGCTACACCTTC.

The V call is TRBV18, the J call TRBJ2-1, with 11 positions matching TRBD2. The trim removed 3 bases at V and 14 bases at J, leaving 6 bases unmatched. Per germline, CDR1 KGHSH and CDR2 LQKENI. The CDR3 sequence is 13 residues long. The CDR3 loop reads CASSPLLAGEKFF. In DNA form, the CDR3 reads TGTGCCAGCTCACCCTTACTAGCGGGAGAGAAGTTCTTC.

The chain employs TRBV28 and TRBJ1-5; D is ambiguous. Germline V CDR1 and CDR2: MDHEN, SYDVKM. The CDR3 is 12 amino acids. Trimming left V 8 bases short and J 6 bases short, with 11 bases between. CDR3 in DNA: TGTGCCAGCCTAGTTTCCGGTCAGCCCCAGCATTTT. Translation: CASLVSGQPQHF.

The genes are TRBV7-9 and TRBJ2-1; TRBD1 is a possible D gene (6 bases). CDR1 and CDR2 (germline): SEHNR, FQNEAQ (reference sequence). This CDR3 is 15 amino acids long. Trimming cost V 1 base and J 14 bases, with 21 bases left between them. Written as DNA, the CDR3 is TGTGCCAGCAGCTTAGACCCCCAAGTCAGGGGTAGGAAGTTCTTC. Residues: CASSLDPQVRGRKFF.

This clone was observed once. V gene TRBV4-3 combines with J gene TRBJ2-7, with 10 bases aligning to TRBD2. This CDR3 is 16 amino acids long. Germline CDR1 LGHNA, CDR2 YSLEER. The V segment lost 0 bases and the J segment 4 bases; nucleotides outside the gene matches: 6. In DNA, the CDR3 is TGCGCCAGCAGCCAAGATGTAGCGGGAGGAGGGTACGAGCAGTACTTC. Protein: CASSQDVAGGGYEQYF.

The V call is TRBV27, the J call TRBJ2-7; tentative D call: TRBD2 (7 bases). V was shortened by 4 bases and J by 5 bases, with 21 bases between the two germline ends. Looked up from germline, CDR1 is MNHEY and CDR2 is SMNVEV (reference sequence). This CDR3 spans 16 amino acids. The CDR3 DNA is TGTGCCAGCAGTTCCCTCAGCGGGACTGGGGGCCACGAGCAGTACTTC. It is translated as CASSSLSGTGGHEQYF.

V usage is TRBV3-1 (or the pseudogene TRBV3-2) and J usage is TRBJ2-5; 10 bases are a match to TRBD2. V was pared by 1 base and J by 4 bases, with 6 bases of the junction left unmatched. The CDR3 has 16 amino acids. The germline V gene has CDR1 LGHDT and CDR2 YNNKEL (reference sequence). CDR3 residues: CASSQGTAGGRETQYF. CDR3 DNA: TGTGCCAGCAGCCAAGGGACAGCGGGGGGGCGAGAGACCCAGTACTTC.